The sequence of this T cell receptor (beta chain) was determined in a study of response to subunit inactivated influenza vaccine. Overall study results and limits: The authors suggested that every seasonal influenza vaccination recruits few new T cells.

In regard to this clonotype: Its target is not known.

The V gene lost 6 bases and the J gene lost 4 bases, with 14 bases spanning the gap. The CDR3 has 13 amino acids. CDR1 and CDR2 (germline): DFQATT, SNEGSKA (reference sequence). TCRdb reprocessed the RT-PCR reads with MiXCR, giving one entry per CDR3 protein. The sample consists of approximately 230,000 distinct CDR3 sequences, 12% of them appearing once. This chain joins TRBV20-1 and TRBJ2-3; D uncertain. The receptor was derived from a man aged 45 to 65 who received an inactivated influenza vaccine. The sample was non-naive T cells sorted from PBMCs, taken 14 to 15 days before vaccination. The CDR3 protein is CSARNGFSDTQYF. CDR3 nucleotide sequence: TGCAGTGCGCGAAACGGTTTTTCAGATACGCAGTATTTT.